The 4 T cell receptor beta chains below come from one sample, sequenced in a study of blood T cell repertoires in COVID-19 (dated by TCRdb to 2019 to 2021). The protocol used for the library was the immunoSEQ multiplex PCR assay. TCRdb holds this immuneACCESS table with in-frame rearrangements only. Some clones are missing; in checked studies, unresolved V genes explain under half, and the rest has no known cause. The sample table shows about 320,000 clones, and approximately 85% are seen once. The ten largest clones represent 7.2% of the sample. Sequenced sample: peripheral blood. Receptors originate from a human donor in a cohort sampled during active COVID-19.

For the CDR3, the DNA is TGCGCCAGCAGCTTGGGGGCCCCGAATGAGCAGTTCTTC. Protein sequence: CASSLGAPNEQFF. The rearrangement links TRBV5-1 to TRBJ2-1; D is unresolved. The CDR3 has 13 residues. The germline CDR1 and CDR2 sequences are SGHRS and YFSETQ. V shed 0 bases and J shed 7 bases, with 8 bases lying between them.

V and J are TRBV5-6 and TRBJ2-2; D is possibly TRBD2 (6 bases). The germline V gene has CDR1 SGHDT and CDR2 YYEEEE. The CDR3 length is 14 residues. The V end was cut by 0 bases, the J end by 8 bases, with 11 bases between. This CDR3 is CASSLARLAGELFF. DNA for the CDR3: TGTGCCAGCAGCTTGGCCCGGCTAGCGGGGGAGCTGTTTTTT. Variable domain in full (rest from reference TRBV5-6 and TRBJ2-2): DAGVTQSPTHLIKTRGQQVTLRCSPKSGHDTVSWYQQALGQGPQFIFQYYEEEERQRGNFPDRFSGHQFPNYSSELNVNALLLGDSALYLCASSLARLAGELFFGEGSRLTVL.

CDR3 sequence: CASSIGLINYGYTF. DNA for the CDR3: TGTGCCAGTAGTATAGGACTGATAAACTATGGCTACACCTTC. The J gene is TRBJ1-2, the V gene TRBV19; D not certain. Germline values: CDR1 LNHDA, CDR2 SQIVND (reference sequence). V was trimmed by 1 base and J by 2 bases, leaving 8 bases between them. This CDR3 has 14 amino acids.

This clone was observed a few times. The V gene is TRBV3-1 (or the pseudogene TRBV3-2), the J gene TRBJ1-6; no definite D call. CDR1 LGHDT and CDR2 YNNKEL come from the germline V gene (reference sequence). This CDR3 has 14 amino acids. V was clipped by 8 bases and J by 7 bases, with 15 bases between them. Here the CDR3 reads CASLLSGGNSPLHF. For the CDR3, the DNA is TGTGCCAGCCTGTTATCGGGTGGGAATTCACCCCTCCACTTT.